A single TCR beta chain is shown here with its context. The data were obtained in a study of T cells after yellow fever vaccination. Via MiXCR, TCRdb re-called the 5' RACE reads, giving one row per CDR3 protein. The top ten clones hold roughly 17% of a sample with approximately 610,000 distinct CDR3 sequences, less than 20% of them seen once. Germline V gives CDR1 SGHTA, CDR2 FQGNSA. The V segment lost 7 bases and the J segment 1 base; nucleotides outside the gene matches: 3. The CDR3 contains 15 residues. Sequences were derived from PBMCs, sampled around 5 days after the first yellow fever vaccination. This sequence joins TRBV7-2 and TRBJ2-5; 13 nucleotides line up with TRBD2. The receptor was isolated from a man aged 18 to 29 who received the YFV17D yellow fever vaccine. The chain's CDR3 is CASTGLAGAQETQYF. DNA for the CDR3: TGTGCCAGCACCGGACTAGCGGGGGCCCAAGAGACCCAGTACTTC.